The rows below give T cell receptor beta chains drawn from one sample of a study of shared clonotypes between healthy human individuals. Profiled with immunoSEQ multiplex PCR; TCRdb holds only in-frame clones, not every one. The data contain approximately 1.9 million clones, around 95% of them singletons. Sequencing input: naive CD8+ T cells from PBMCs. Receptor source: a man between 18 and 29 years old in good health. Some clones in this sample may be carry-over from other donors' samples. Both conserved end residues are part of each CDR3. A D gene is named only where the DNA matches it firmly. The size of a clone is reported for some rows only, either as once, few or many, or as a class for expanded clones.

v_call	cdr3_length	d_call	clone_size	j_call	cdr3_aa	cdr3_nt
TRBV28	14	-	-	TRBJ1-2	CASSLADGSIGYTF	TGTGCCAGCAGTTTGGCTGACGGCTCTATAGGCTACACCTTC
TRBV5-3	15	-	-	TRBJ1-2	CARSLERTVLGGYTF	TGTGCCAGAAGCTTGGAACGGACCGTCCTCGGTGGCTACACCTTC
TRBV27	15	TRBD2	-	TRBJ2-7	CASSLAGGFSYEQYF	TGTGCCAGCAGTTTAGCGGGGGGATTCTCCTACGAGCAGTACTTC
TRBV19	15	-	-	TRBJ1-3	CASRNPWFFGNTIYF	TGTGCCAGTAGAAATCCCTGGTTCTTCGGAAACACCATATATTTT
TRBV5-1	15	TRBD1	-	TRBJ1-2	CASSWGQGEADGYTF	TGCGCCAGCAGCTGGGGGCAGGGGGAAGCGGATGGCTACACCTTC
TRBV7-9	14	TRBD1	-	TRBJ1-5	CASSLGGQGQPQHF	TGTGCCAGCAGCTTAGGAGGACAGGGACAGCCCCAGCATTTT
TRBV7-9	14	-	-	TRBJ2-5	CASSSSREPWTQYF	TGTGCCAGCAGCTCCTCTCGAGAGCCGTGGACCCAGTACTTC
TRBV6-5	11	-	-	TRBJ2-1	CASLSGNEQFF	TGTGCCAGCTTGAGCGGCAATGAGCAGTTCTTC
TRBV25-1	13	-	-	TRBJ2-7	CASSEYIGVEQYF	TGTGCCAGCAGTGAATATATCGGGGTCGAGCAGTACTTC
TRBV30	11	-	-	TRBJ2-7	CAWIQRDEQYF	TGTGCCTGGATCCAGCGGGACGAGCAGTACTTC
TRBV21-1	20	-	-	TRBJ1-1	CASSNGPQISGQGINTEAFF	TGTGCCAGCAGCAATGGACCACAGATAAGTGGACAGGGGATAAACACTGAAGCTTTCTTT
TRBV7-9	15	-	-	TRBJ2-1	CASSGPGSSYNEQFF	TGTGCCAGCAGCGGACCCGGGAGCTCCTACAATGAGCAGTTCTTC
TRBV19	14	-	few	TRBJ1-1	CASSEDILNTEAFF	TGTGCCAGTAGTGAGGACATCTTGAACACTGAAGCTTTCTTT
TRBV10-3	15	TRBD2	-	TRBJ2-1	CAISAIAGNLNEQFF	TGTGCCATCAGCGCGATAGCGGGAAATCTCAATGAGCAGTTCTTC
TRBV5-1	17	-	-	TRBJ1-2	CASSLGRIGVIAYGYTF	TGCGCCAGCAGCTTGGGAAGAATCGGGGTTATAGCCTATGGCTACACCTTC
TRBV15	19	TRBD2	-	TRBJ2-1	CATSRGGLAGVGSYNEQFF	TGTGCCACCAGCAGGGGGGGACTAGCGGGAGTGGGATCCTACAATGAGCAGTTCTTC
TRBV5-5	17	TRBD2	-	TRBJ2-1	CASSPPAGLAAYNEQFF	TGTGCCAGCAGCCCGCCGGCCGGACTAGCGGCCTACAATGAGCAGTTCTTC
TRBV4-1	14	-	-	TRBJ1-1	CASSHPGGNTEAFF	TGCGCCAGCAGCCACCCTGGAGGAAACACTGAAGCTTTCTTT
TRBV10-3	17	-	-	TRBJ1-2	CAISDSSELLANYGYTF	TGTGCCATCAGTGATTCGTCGGAGCTCTTAGCTAACTATGGCTACACCTTC
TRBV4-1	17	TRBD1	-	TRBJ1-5	CASSQRQGFSSDQPQHF	TGCGCCAGCAGCCAAAGACAGGGTTTTTCGTCGGATCAGCCCCAGCATTTT
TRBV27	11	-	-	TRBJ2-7	CASRSQGSQDF	TGTGCCAGCAGGTCACAGGGTTCGCAGGACTTC
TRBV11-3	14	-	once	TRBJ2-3	CASSMRRSPDTQYF	TGTGCCAGCAGCATGAGGCGCTCCCCAGATACGCAGTATTTT
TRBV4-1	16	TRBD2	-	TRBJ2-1	CASSQGVQREVDEQFF	TGCGCCAGCAGCCAAGGAGTCCAGCGGGAAGTTGATGAGCAGTTCTTC
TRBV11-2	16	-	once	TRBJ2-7	CASSLDRDQPTDEQYF	TGTGCCAGCAGCTTAGATAGGGACCAACCTACTGACGAGCAGTACTTC
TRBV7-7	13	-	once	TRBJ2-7	CASRASGDYEQYF	TGTGCCAGCCGGGCGTCAGGGGACTACGAGCAGTACTTC
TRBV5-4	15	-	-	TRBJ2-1	CASSLPGVSYNEQFF	TGTGCCAGCAGCTTACCGGGAGTGTCCTACAATGAGCAGTTCTTC
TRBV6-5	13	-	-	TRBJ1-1	CASSQRVGTEAFF	TGTGCCAGCAGTCAAAGGGTCGGCACTGAAGCTTTCTTT
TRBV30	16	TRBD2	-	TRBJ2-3	CACSGLAVFSTDTQYF	TGTGCCTGCTCAGGACTAGCGGTTTTCAGCACAGATACGCAGTATTTT
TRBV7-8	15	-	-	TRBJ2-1	CASSFPTSARNEQFF	TGTGCCAGCAGCTTCCCGACTAGTGCAAGAAATGAGCAGTTCTTC
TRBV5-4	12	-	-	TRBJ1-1	CASTPDNAEAFF	TGTGCCAGCACGCCCGATAACGCTGAAGCTTTCTTT
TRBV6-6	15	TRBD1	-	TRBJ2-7	CASSYMTGGSYEQYF	TGTGCCAGCAGTTACATGACAGGGGGCTCCTACGAGCAGTACTTC
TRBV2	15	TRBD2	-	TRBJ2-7	CASRRLVAGDYEQYF	TGTGCCAGCAGGAGACTAGTAGCGGGAGATTACGAGCAGTACTTC